The clone carrying this TCR beta chain was observed once. TCR beta cDNA came from around 500 ng total RNA, primed with a constant-region primer. Investigators got TCR beta libraries out of three nested multiplex PCR rounds, done with slightly modified ARM-PCR. TCRdb used MiXCR to reprocess the multiplex PCR reads, holding one entry per CDR3 protein. This sample has 180,000 or so distinct CDR3 sequences; over 50% occur once, and the top ten carry 72%. The entry originates in a study of tumor-infiltrating lymphocytes in primary liver carcinoma. The researchers obtained blood RNA from unsorted whole blood and also extracted germline DNA. The source material was peripheral blood. The receptor was derived from a man between 35 and 55 years old with primary liver carcinoma and hepatitis B virus infection.

The DNA of the CDR3 is TGTGCCAGCAGCTTAGAGAGCGGGAGTGTGAGTGAGCAGTTCTTC. Its translation: CASSLESGSVSEQFF. The chain carries TRBV11-2 and TRBJ2-1; 8 bases line up with TRBD2. This CDR3 is built from 15 residues. The ends lost 0 bases at V and 9 bases at J; junction bases unmatched: 7. Germline assignment: CDR1 SGHAT and CDR2 FQNNGV. The whole variable domain, filled in from reference TRBV11-2 and TRBJ2-1, reads EAGVAQSPRYKIIEKRQSVAFWCNPISGHATLYWYQQILGQGPKLLIQFQNNGVVDDSQLPKDRFSAERLKGVDSTLKIQPAKLEDSAVYLCASSLESGSVSEQFFGPGTRLTVL.